This passage covers 19 T cell receptor beta chains from one sample sequenced in a study of T cell responses to AZD1222 COVID-19 vaccine. TCRdb keeps only in-frame clones here, not all; method: immunoSEQ multiplex PCR. The data contain 80,000 to 90,000 clones, roughly 89% of them singletons. Sequenced material: peripheral blood, taken 28 days after the second AZD1222 dose. Receptors were obtained from an adult who received the AZD1222 COVID-19 vaccine.

The chain couples TRBV4-2 to TRBJ2-2; 7 bases fit TRBD2. The length of the CDR3 is 16 residues. The V gene's germline CDR1 is LGHNA and CDR2 YNFKEQ. With 3 bases clipped from V and 0 bases from J, the junction kept 4 bases outside the gene matches. Here the CDR3 DNA reads TGTGCCAGCAGCCATGCTAGCGGTTCGAACACCGGGGAGCTGTTTTTT. This encodes CASSHASGSNTGELFF.

This sequence joins TRBV27 and TRBJ1-5; D gene uncertain. CDR1 and CDR2 from the germline V gene are MNHEY and SMNVEV (reference sequence). Trimming left V 3 bases short and J 6 bases short, with 9 bases between. The CDR3 sequence is 13 residues long. Written as DNA, the CDR3 is TGTGCCAGCAGTTTCCAGGTGGGTCAGCCCCAGCATTTT. It translates to CASSFQVGQPQHF.

The V gene is TRBV12-3 or TRBV12-4, the J gene TRBJ1-3; the D is unclear. CDR3 length: 13 amino acids. V was shortened by 6 bases and J by 1 base, with 7 bases between the two germline ends. The CDR3 region has the DNA TGTGCCAGCAGCCTGGGGTCTGGAAACACCATATATTTT. It translates to CASSLGSGNTIYF.

This chain connects TRBV27 to TRBJ2-1; 14 nucleotides agree with TRBD2. V dropped 1 base and J dropped 4; count of bases not matched to a gene: 3. Germline CDR1 reads MNHEY; CDR2 reads SMNVEV (reference sequence). The CDR3 extends over 17 amino acids. The CDR3 reads CASSLWTSGGLYNEQFF. The DNA for the CDR3 is TGTGCCAGCAGTTTATGGACTAGCGGGGGGTTATACAATGAGCAGTTCTTC.

This rearrangement joins TRBV7-5 to TRBJ2-7; the table's TRBD1 call for D was not verified on the DNA. TRBV7-5 is described as a pseudogene. CDR3 length equals 13 residues. Here the CDR3 DNA reads TGTGCCAGAAGCCGATACAGCTCCTACGAGCAGTACTTC. It translates to CARSRYSSYEQYF.

The sample holds one count of this clone. This sequence joins TRBV7-9 and TRBJ1-3; D is ambiguous. Germline V gene data show CDR1 as SEHNR and CDR2 as FQNEAQ (reference sequence). The CDR3 contains 15 residues. Trimming removed 6 bases at V and 0 bases at J, with 12 bases between. The CDR3 is CASRSRVLSGNTIYF. DNA for the CDR3: TGTGCCAGCAGGTCGAGAGTTCTCTCTGGAAACACCATATATTTT.

The chain uses TRBV6-1 and TRBJ1-2; D is possibly TRBD1 (6 bases). From germline, CDR1 is MNHNS and CDR2 SASEGT. This CDR3 is 15 amino acids long. Trimming took off 1 base at V and 1 base at J, with 10 bases between the two ends. The CDR3 bases are TGTGCCAGCAGTGAAGGTACAGGGAATAACTATGGCTACACCTTC. Its translation: CASSEGTGNNYGYTF.

The V and J genes are TRBV3-1 (or the pseudogene TRBV3-2) and TRBJ2-7; D possibly matches TRBD1 or TRBD2 (5 bases each). The CDR3 is made up of 14 amino acids. V was pared by 4 bases and J by 4 bases, with 14 bases between. Germline values: CDR1 LGHDT, CDR2 YNNKEL (reference sequence). CDR3 sequence: CASSLPGQVYEQYF. Here the CDR3 DNA reads TGTGCCAGCAGCCTCCCGGGGCAGGTATACGAGCAGTACTTC.

Of note for this clone: A junction boundary mismatches the germline segment, possibly from a read error. This chain connects TRBV7-9 to TRBJ2-3; TRBD2 agrees at 8 bases. CDR3 length equals 15 residues. Germline assignment: CDR1 SEHNR and CDR2 FQNEAQ (reference sequence). The CDR3 is CASRLAGISTDTQYF. CDR3 nucleotide sequence: TGTGCCAGCAGATTAGCGGGGATAAGCACAGATACGCAGTATTTT.

This clone was observed a handful of times. J is TRBJ1-1 and V is TRBV6-5, with D perhaps matching TRBD1 (5 bases). In germline, CDR1 is MNHEY, CDR2 SVGAGI. The V gene lost 5 bases and the J gene lost 10 bases, with 20 bases spanning the gap. The CDR3 covers 14 residues. The CDR3 here is CASSRTRDSYGAFF. For the CDR3, the DNA is TGTGCCAGCAGTCGCACACGGGACTCTTATGGAGCTTTCTTT.

CDR3 in amino acids: CASSRDRNTDTQYF. The CDR3 DNA is TGTGCCAGCAGCCGGGACCGAAACACAGATACGCAGTATTTT. The rearrangement joins TRBV2 to TRBJ2-3, with D possibly being TRBD1 or TRBD2 (5 bases each). V lost 6 bases, J lost 2 bases, and 12 bases lay in between. In germline, CDR1 is SNHLY, CDR2 FYNNEI. This CDR3 is built from 14 residues.

For the CDR3, the DNA is TGTGCCAGTAATCCGGACAGGAGAAGGGCCAACGTCCTGACTTTC. It codes for CASNPDRRRANVLTF. The V and J genes are TRBV19 and TRBJ2-6; 7 nucleotides line up with TRBD1. V shed 7 bases, J shed 5 bases, and the junction held 8 bases outside the gene matches. The CDR3 length is 15 residues. The germline V gene has CDR1 LNHDA and CDR2 SQIVND (reference sequence).

V and J are TRBV4-1 and TRBJ2-1; TRBD2 aligns across 8 bases. The CDR3 extends over 14 amino acids. Germline trimming cut 3 bases from V and 13 bases from J; bases unmatched to any gene: 11. Germline V gives CDR1 MGHRA, CDR2 YSYEKL. CDR3 DNA sequence: TGCGCCAGCAGCCAGGTCCCAGGCGGGGGGACACAGTTCTTC. Encoded protein: CASSQVPGGGTQFF.

The chain employs TRBV6-2 or TRBV6-3 and TRBJ2-5; D remains unclear. This CDR3 is built from 17 residues. V was trimmed by 0 bases and J by 2 bases, leaving 16 bases between them. CDR1 is MNHEY and CDR2 is SVGEGT in the germline V gene. The CDR3 sequence: CASSYSISEGQQETQYF. The CDR3 coding sequence is TGTGCCAGCAGTTACTCGATATCGGAAGGCCAGCAAGAGACCCAGTACTTC.

V and J are TRBV18 and TRBJ1-1; TRBD1 might be the D (6 bases). Germline-derived CDR1 and CDR2 are KGHSH and LQKENI. Deletions cut 2 bases from V and 6 bases from J, with 16 bases between. The CDR3 has 15 residues. The CDR3 loop is CASSPDQDSRPEAFF. The CDR3 coding sequence is TGTGCCAGCTCACCAGATCAGGACAGCCGACCTGAAGCTTTCTTT.

This clone was picked up a small number of times. The genes are TRBV11-2 and TRBJ2-1; TRBD2 matches 9 bases. Germline V lookup: CDR1 SGHAT, CDR2 FQNNGV. V was pared by 4 bases and J by 2 bases, with 3 bases of the junction left unmatched. The CDR3 loop spans 15 amino acids. Here the CDR3 reads CASSSSSGAYNEQFF. CDR3 coding DNA: TGTGCCAGCAGCTCCTCTAGCGGGGCCTACAATGAGCAGTTCTTC.

This chain links TRBV6-5 with TRBJ1-2; D call uncertain. CDR3 length: 12 amino acids. V lost 11 bases and J lost 5, with 15 bases in between. Germline V lookup: CDR1 MNHEY, CDR2 SVGAGI. This chain's CDR3 is CAGLTDGYGYTF. CDR3 bases: TGTGCCGGCCTTACCGACGGATATGGCTACACCTTC.

CDR3 sequence: CASRKPSGPYEQYF. CDR3 nucleotide sequence: TGTGCCAGCAGGAAACCTAGCGGTCCCTACGAGCAGTACTTC. The gene calls are TRBV6-5 and TRBJ2-7; 7 nucleotides match TRBD2. The CDR3 length is 14 residues. Germline assignment: CDR1 MNHEY and CDR2 SVGAGI. V gave up 6 bases and J gave up 2 bases; unmatched junction bases: 7.

The genes are TRBV3-1 (or the pseudogene TRBV3-2) and TRBJ1-3; D is unresolved. In germline, CDR1 is LGHDT, CDR2 YNNKEL (reference sequence). Trimming removed 1 base at V and 8 bases at J, with 3 bases between. The CDR3 consists of 11 residues. CDR3 residues: CASSQADTIYF. CDR3 DNA: TGTGCCAGCAGCCAAGCTGACACCATATATTTT.